The 22 T cell receptor beta chains below were found in one sample sequenced in a study of graft-versus-host responses after intestinal transplantation. Antigens for these TCRs are unknown. Data came from immunoSEQ multiplex PCR; TCRdb stores just in-frame clones and leaves some out. Among 150,000 or so clones listed, over 90% were seen once. Sequenced here: unstimulated CD4+ T cells sorted from spleen or lymph node cells, sampled before intestinal transplant. These receptors originate from a human donor who received an intestinal transplant.

The sample holds one count of this clone. The rearrangement links TRBV2 to TRBJ1-2; 7 bases match TRBD1. The CDR3 spans 13 residues. The V and J ends lost 6 bases and 6 bases, in that order; junction bases with no gene match: 7. The germline V gene encodes CDR1 SNHLY and CDR2 FYNNEI. As DNA, the CDR3 is TGTGCCAGCAGACAGGGGTACGGGGATGGCTACACCTTC. It is translated as CASRQGYGDGYTF. Using reference TRBV2 and TRBJ1-2 for the parts outside the CDR3, the full variable domain is EPEVTQTPSHQVTQMGQEVILRCVPISNHLYFYWYRQILGQKVEFLVSFYNNEISEKSEIFDDQFSVERPDGSNFTLKIRSTKLEDSAMYFCASRQGYGDGYTFGSGTRLTVV.

This chain joins TRBV6-5 and TRBJ2-7; possibly TRBD1 for D (6 bases). This CDR3 comprises 14 residues. Deletions cut 4 bases from V and 7 bases from J, with 17 bases between. Germline-derived CDR1 and CDR2 are MNHEY and SVGAGI. CDR3 loop: CASSSLPGAWEQYF. The CDR3 DNA follows: TGTGCCAGCAGTTCCCTGCCAGGGGCTTGGGAGCAGTACTTC.

The genes are TRBV7-9 and TRBJ2-2; D may be TRBD2 (5 bases). V shed 3 bases and J shed 5 bases, with 7 bases lying between them. The CDR3 totals 13 residues. Per germline, CDR1 SEHNR and CDR2 FQNEAQ (reference sequence). The CDR3 sequence is CASSFGGTGELFF. For the CDR3, the DNA is TGTGCCAGCAGCTTCGGCGGGACCGGGGAGCTGTTTTTT.

The V and J genes are TRBV6-1 and TRBJ2-3; possible D gene TRBD1, 6 bases. V was clipped by 2 bases and J by 2 bases, with 11 bases between them. The CDR3 contains 15 residues. Germline CDR1 MNHNS, CDR2 SASEGT. CDR3 amino acids: CASSERRGDTDTQYF. For the CDR3, the DNA is TGTGCCAGCAGTGAACGCAGGGGAGACACAGATACGCAGTATTTT.

The chain combines TRBV11-2 with TRBJ2-5; 9 positions agree with TRBD1. The junction had 5 bases not matched to a gene; V was cut back by 4 bases and J by 5 bases. The germline CDR1 and CDR2 sequences are SGHAT and FQNNGV. The CDR3 has 14 residues. The CDR3 nucleotides are TGTGCCAGCAGCTGGACAGGGGCGGCTGAGACCCAGTACTTC. The encoded protein is CASSWTGAAETQYF. Full variable domain (rest looked up from reference TRBV11-2 and TRBJ2-5): EAGVAQSPRYKIIEKRQSVAFWCNPISGHATLYWYQQILGQGPKLLIQFQNNGVVDDSQLPKDRFSAERLKGVDSTLKIQPAKLEDSAVYLCASSWTGAAETQYFGPGTRLLVL.

As concerns this clone: Its ends do not fully match the called genes, so a read error is possible. The J gene is TRBJ2-1, the V gene TRBV7-7, with a possible D match to TRBD1 (7 bases). This CDR3 comprises 15 residues. Germline CDR1 reads SSHAT; CDR2 reads FNYEAQ (reference sequence). The CDR3, as DNA: TGTGCTAGCAGCTTAGACTTGACAGGGAGGAATGAGCAGTTCTTC. Its protein is CASSLDLTGRNEQFF.

The chain links TRBV9 to TRBJ1-3, with D hard to call. Germline V lookup: CDR1 SGDLS, CDR2 YYNGEE. The germline V and J ends were trimmed by 0 bases and 0 bases, with 7 bases remaining between them. This CDR3 spans 15 amino acids. CDR3 in DNA: TGTGCCAGCAGCGTAGAACTGGACTCTGGAAACACCATATATTTT. Translated: CASSVELDSGNTIYF.

The chain uses TRBV6-1 and TRBJ2-3; D remains unclear. The CDR3 loop spans 15 amino acids. Trimming shortened V by 4 bases and J by 1 base, and 12 bases separated the two germline ends. Germline V lookup: CDR1 MNHNS, CDR2 SASEGT. CDR3 sequence reads: CASSALGAGTDTQYF. Written as DNA, the CDR3 is TGTGCCAGCAGTGCCTTAGGCGCGGGCACAGATACGCAGTATTTT.

The chain employs TRBV28 and TRBJ2-1; 10 bases line up with TRBD1. CDR1 and CDR2 from the germline V gene are MDHEN and SYDVKM. J lost 7 bases, V lost 6 bases, and 9 bases had no gene match. The CDR3 runs to 15 residues. The CDR3 spells CASRVGGQGPNEQFF. Written as DNA, the CDR3 is TGTGCCAGCAGAGTAGGGGGACAGGGGCCGAATGAGCAGTTCTTC.

The chain is built from TRBV10-1 and TRBJ2-2; 8 bases fit TRBD1. This CDR3 is 19 amino acids long. Per the germline V gene, CDR1 is WNHNN and CDR2 is SYGVQD (reference sequence). After removal of 3 bases from V and 1 base from J, the junction contained 13 bases not matched to a gene. The chain's CDR3 is CASSEVTGLGTGNTGELFF. Here the CDR3 DNA reads TGCGCCAGCAGTGAAGTTACGGGATTGGGGACAGGGAACACCGGGGAGCTGTTTTTT.

The rearrangement joins TRBV5-6 to TRBJ2-1, with D unresolved. The CDR3 is made up of 14 amino acids. Trimming removed 0 bases at V and 5 bases at J, with 9 bases between. CDR1 SGHDT and CDR2 YYEEEE come from the germline V gene. CDR3 in DNA: TGTGCCAGCAGCTTGGTATTGGTAAACAATGAGCAGTTCTTC. This gives the protein CASSLVLVNNEQFF.

The V call is TRBV21-1, the J call TRBJ1-1; TRBD1, as called in the table, went unchecked against the DNA. TRBV21-1 is recorded as a pseudogene. The CDR3 runs to 13 residues. The CDR3 DNA reads TGTGCCAGCAGCGAGAGGACAGGGTTTGAAGCTTTCTTT. Protein product: CASSERTGFEAFF.

The genes are TRBV7-2 and TRBJ1-2; 8 bases map to TRBD1. In germline, CDR1 is SGHTA, CDR2 FQGNSA. The CDR3 is made up of 14 amino acids. With 4 bases clipped from V and 2 bases from J, the junction kept 3 bases outside the gene matches. The CDR3 region has the DNA TGTGCCAGCAGCTCCGACAGGGGAAACTATGGCTACACCTTC. The encoded protein is CASSSDRGNYGYTF.

The V call is TRBV14, the J call TRBJ1-3; no definite D call. V was clipped by 3 bases and J by 0 bases, with 12 bases between them. Germline loops: CDR1 SGHDN, CDR2 FVKESK. The CDR3 extends over 16 amino acids. CDR3: CASSHHTPSSGNTIYF. Written as DNA, the CDR3 is TGTGCCAGCAGCCACCACACGCCGAGCTCTGGAAACACCATATATTTT.

This clone appeared once. The chain has TRBV14 and TRBJ2-1; maybe TRBD2 (5 bases). This CDR3 comprises 15 residues. The V end lost 1 base, the J end lost 9 bases, and 16 bases lay between the germline ends. Germline loops: CDR1 SGHDN, CDR2 FVKESK. CDR3 DNA: TGTGCCAGCAGCCAAGCCCTAGGGCTAGCAGGTGAGCAGTTCTTC. Translation gives CASSQALGLAGEQFF.

The chain links TRBV30 to TRBJ1-2; no reliable D call. V lost 3 bases and J 0 bases, leaving 14 bases between the germline ends. The germline V gene encodes CDR1 GTSNPN and CDR2 SVGIG (reference sequence). There are 15 residues in the CDR3. The DNA for the CDR3 is TGTGCCTGGAGACTTTTGGATACTGCTAACTATGGCTACACCTTC. Protein sequence: CAWRLLDTANYGYTF.

This chain connects TRBV2 to TRBJ1-3; the D is unclear. The germline V gene has CDR1 SNHLY and CDR2 FYNNEI. There are 14 residues in the CDR3. The V gene lost 6 bases and the J gene lost 0 bases, with 9 bases spanning the gap. In nucleotides, the CDR3 is TGTGCCAGCAGCTTCCGCGACTCTGGAAACACCATATATTTT. Translated, it gives CASSFRDSGNTIYF.

This clone was recorded once. This chain connects TRBV27 to TRBJ2-1; 7 bases align to TRBD1. Trimming removed 6 bases from V and 5 bases from J; junction bases left unmatched: 7. The CDR3 is 14 residues long. The germline V gene encodes CDR1 MNHEY and CDR2 SMNVEV (reference sequence). This chain's CDR3 is CASRTGQFNNEQFF. In DNA, the CDR3 is TGTGCCAGCAGGACGGGACAGTTCAACAATGAGCAGTTCTTC.

The chain employs TRBV6-5 and TRBJ2-7; 12 bases are a match to TRBD2. The CDR3 has 15 amino acids. The ends lost 5 bases at V and 0 bases at J; junction bases unmatched: 2. Per germline, CDR1 MNHEY and CDR2 SVGAGI. The CDR3 spells CASSPTSGSSYEQYF. CDR3 DNA: TGTGCCAGCAGTCCGACTAGCGGGAGCTCCTACGAGCAGTACTTC.

In nucleotides, the CDR3 is TGTGCCAGCACTCAAAGGAGGCCCAGCAGAGCTTTCTTT. As protein: CASTQRRPSRAFF. The chain carries TRBV6-6 and TRBJ1-1; D gene ambiguous. The CDR3 consists of 13 residues. V lost 7 bases to trimming and J lost 10 bases, with 19 bases between them. Germline V gene lookup returns CDR1 MNHNY and CDR2 SVGAGI (reference sequence).

The chain links TRBV9 to TRBJ2-3; a possible D gene is TRBD2 (7 bases). V lost 2 bases and J lost 1, with 11 bases in between. Germline loops: CDR1 SGDLS, CDR2 YYNGEE. The CDR3 is 15 residues long. CDR3 nucleotides: TGTGCCAGCAGCGTCTGGGGGGGCCGCACAGATACGCAGTATTTT. It is translated as CASSVWGGRTDTQYF.

The V call is TRBV4-3, the J call TRBJ1-4; a possible D gene is TRBD1 (6 bases). The V gene's germline CDR1 is LGHNA and CDR2 YSLEER. Trimming left V 1 base short and J 0 bases short, with 18 bases between. CDR3 length: 19 amino acids. CDR3 nucleotide sequence: TGCGCCAGCAGCCAAGCCCGAGGGAGGGGGATAGCAACTAATGAAAAACTGTTTTTT. Protein sequence: CASSQARGRGIATNEKLFF.